These 11 T cell receptor beta chains originate from one sample sequenced in a study of CD8+ T cells in alopecia areata. The treatment was: oral pan-JAK inhibitor, 5-10 mg twice daily. The authors extracted RNA and reverse transcribed it into cDNA as the sequencing template. Profiled with immunoSEQ multiplex PCR; TCRdb holds only in-frame clones, not every one. The table has 150,000 to 200,000 clones, approximately 65% seen once. The material was CD4+ T cells sorted from blood, obtained at week 4, from a patient treated with tofacitinib. The origin of the receptors is a human donor with alopecia areata.

The V call is TRBV29-1, the J call TRBJ1-2; 7 bases are a match to TRBD1. This CDR3 is built from 12 residues. The trim removed 5 bases at V and 4 bases at J, leaving 4 bases unmatched. Germline CDR1 is SQVTM and CDR2 is ANQGSEA. CDR3 sequence reads: CSVPTGAYGYTF. The CDR3 region has the DNA TGCAGCGTTCCCACAGGGGCCTATGGCTACACCTTC.

There are a few counts of this clone. This rearrangement joins TRBV14 to TRBJ2-5, with 13 nucleotides matching TRBD2. Losses at the gene ends were 1 base for V and 5 bases for J; bases not matched to a gene: 10. The length of the CDR3 is 18 residues. Germline values: CDR1 SGHDN, CDR2 FVKESK. The CDR3 nucleotides are TGTGCCAGCAGCCAAGCTACTAGCGGGGGGGCCAACATCGAGACCCAGTACTTC. Protein sequence: CASSQATSGGANIETQYF.

This clone was counted between two and nine times. In DNA form, the CDR3 reads TGTGCCAGCGGGACGCGGGGCTACACCTTC. Its translation is CASGTRGYTF. V usage is TRBV19 and J usage is TRBJ1-2, with D possibly matching TRBD1 (5 bases). CDR3 length: 10 amino acids. CDR1 and CDR2 from the germline V gene are LNHDA and SQIVND (reference sequence). V lost 9 bases and J lost 8, with 10 bases in between.

The CDR3 DNA reads as TGTGCCAGCAGCCACGGACTAGAAGGCAAAAACATTCAGTACTTC. The encoded protein is CASSHGLEGKNIQYF. This chain uses TRBV4-2 with TRBJ2-4; the match to TRBD2 covers 7 bases. The CDR3 has 15 amino acids. Germline V gene sequence: CDR1 LGHNA, CDR2 YNFKEQ. The ends lost 3 bases at V and 3 bases at J; junction bases unmatched: 5.

The V and J genes are TRBV6-1 and TRBJ1-2; TRBD1 aligns across 7 bases. V was clipped by 5 bases and J by 3 bases; unmatched bases: 9. The CDR3 covers 15 residues. Germline CDR1 reads MNHNS; CDR2 reads SASEGT. CDR3 DNA: TGTGCCAGCAGTCCCCCTACAGGGGCGGACTATGGCTACACCTTC. This translates into CASSPPTGADYGYTF.

The V and J genes are TRBV29-1 and TRBJ2-7; 9 nucleotides match TRBD1. V lost 4 bases to trimming and J lost 9 bases; unmatched junction nucleotides: 7. The length of the CDR3 is 12 residues. Per germline, CDR1 SQVTM and CDR2 ANQGSEA. DNA of the CDR3: TGCAGCGTTGGGGGACAGGGCTCGTGGCAGTACTTC. Its protein is CSVGGQGSWQYF.

The V gene is TRBV29-1, the J gene TRBJ2-3; TRBD1 might be the D (5 bases). Trimming removed 6 bases at V and 2 bases at J, with 12 bases between. This CDR3 has 13 amino acids. Germline V CDR1 and CDR2: SQVTM, ANQGSEA. DNA of the CDR3: TGCAGCGTAGCCGGACATCTCACAGATACGCAGTATTTT. Amino acids: CSVAGHLTDTQYF.

The chain joins TRBV5-1 to TRBJ2-7, with D maybe TRBD1 (5 bases). V gave up 4 bases and J gave up 3 bases, with 14 bases separating them. The CDR3 loop spans 14 amino acids. Germline V gene sequence: CDR1 SGHRS, CDR2 YFSETQ. CDR3 bases: TGCGCCAGCAGCCAACAGGCCGGAAACTACGAGCAGTACTTC. Translation gives CASSQQAGNYEQYF. The full variable domain, completed using reference TRBV5-1 and TRBJ2-7, is KAGVTQTPRYLIKTRGQQVTLSCSPISGHRSVSWYQQTPGQGLQFLFEYFSETQRNKGNFPGRFSGRQFSNSRSEMNVSTLELGDSALYLCASSQQAGNYEQYFGPGTRLTVT.

The chain carries TRBV2 and TRBJ2-6; TRBD1 aligns across 9 bases. This CDR3 spans 17 amino acids. Germline values: CDR1 SNHLY, CDR2 FYNNEI. The trim removed 4 bases at V and 0 bases at J, leaving 4 bases unmatched. The CDR3 spells CASSGGQGLSGANVLTF. CDR3 DNA: TGTGCCAGCAGTGGGGGACAGGGCCTCTCTGGGGCCAACGTCCTGACTTTC.

This rearrangement joins TRBV5-1 to TRBJ2-5; D remains ambiguous. V was shortened by 0 bases and J by 1 base, with 4 bases between the two germline ends. The CDR3 is 13 residues long. CDR1 SGHRS and CDR2 YFSETQ come from the germline V gene. CDR3 loop: CASSLASQETQYF. The DNA of the CDR3 is TGCGCCAGCAGCTTGGCGTCCCAAGAGACCCAGTACTTC.

The chain uses TRBV7-2 and TRBJ2-5; weak D call: TRBD2 (7 bases). This CDR3 comprises 12 residues. The germline V gene has CDR1 SGHTA and CDR2 FQGNSA. V was trimmed by 4 bases and J by 12 bases, leaving 15 bases between them. As DNA, the CDR3 is TGTGCCAGCAGCTCGGACTGGGAGGGGGAGTACTTC. Translation gives CASSSDWEGEYF.